This T cell receptor beta chain was identified in a study of cytomegalovirus exposure and HLA in healthy donors. Study-level background: Earlier, some 180 million T cells were analyzed, and 90 million to 140 million unique TCR beta sequences were found among them. A data release that came early held approximately 85 million unique TCRs from HLA-typed donors. Study observations and caveats: The study flagged some 170 TCR beta chains as cytomegalovirus-associated.

The donors comprised healthy bone marrow donors. The CDR3 consists of 16 residues. Germline V CDR1 and CDR2: SGHDN, FVKESK. Trimming removed 0 bases from V and 0 bases from J, with 11 bases in between. With regard to this clone: Its antigen is undetermined.

With 60 Vbeta and 13 Jbeta primers, the PCR was carried out. Repertoires were generated with immunoSEQ multiplex PCR, while TCRdb's copy carries only in-frame clones and drops some. This table holds 100,000 or so clones, around 57% found once. This TCR derives from a human donor in good health. Input material: PBMCs. V gene TRBV14 combines with J gene TRBJ1-1; a weak D match, TRBD1 (5 bases). The DNA for the CDR3 is TGTGCCAGCAGCCAAGATCTAGGGGTGATGAACACTGAAGCTTTCTTT. Translated: CASSQDLGVMNTEAFF.